One sample yielded the 23 T cell receptor beta chains listed below, sequenced in a study of blood T cell repertoires in COVID-19. Assay used: immunoSEQ multiplex PCR; TCRdb lists only in-frame clones, some missing. The sample consists of a few hundred thousand clones, 70% to 85% of them appearing once. The sequencing sample was made of peripheral blood. Source of these receptors: a human donor with COVID-19, enrolled during active disease. The donor label of this sample is uncertain.

The V call is TRBV6-5, the J call TRBJ1-2, with D possibly matching TRBD1 (5 bases). The CDR3 is 13 amino acids. Germline V lookup: CDR1 MNHEY, CDR2 SVGAGI. Between the trimmed V and J ends, which lost 6 bases and 4 bases, there was a span of 12 bases. The CDR3 DNA reads as TGTGCCAGCAGACAGGACGAAACCTATGGCTACACCTTC. This sequence encodes CASRQDETYGYTF.

The V call is TRBV10-3, the J call TRBJ2-7; D might be TRBD1 (5 bases). Germline CDR1 is ENHRY and CDR2 is SYGVKD. V lost 5 bases and J lost 1, with 9 bases in between. The length of the CDR3 is 13 residues. Written as DNA, the CDR3 is TGTGCCATCAGTATTGCAGGGTCCTACGAGCAGTACTTC. Translated, it gives CAISIAGSYEQYF.

The rearrangement joins TRBV7-9 to TRBJ2-7; 11 bases match TRBD2. This CDR3 region has 15 residues. V lost 0 bases and J lost 7; bases outside the gene matches: 5. Germline loops: CDR1 SEHNR, CDR2 FQNEAQ (reference sequence). The CDR3 region has the DNA TGTGCCAGCAGCTTAGCCCTAGCGGGAGGAGGAGAGCAGTACTTC. Its protein product is CASSLALAGGGEQYF.

The chain links TRBV18 to TRBJ1-1; TRBD1 agrees at 9 bases. V shed 3 bases and J 5 bases; nucleotides not matched to a gene: 7. CDR3 length: 15 residues. Germline lookup yields CDR1 KGHSH and CDR2 LQKENI. The CDR3 region is CASSPETGGFTEAFF. For the CDR3, the DNA is TGTGCCAGCTCACCTGAGACAGGGGGGTTTACTGAAGCTTTCTTT.

This clone is a singleton in its sample. The chain is built from TRBV3-1 (or the pseudogene TRBV3-2) and TRBJ1-3; D ambiguous. CDR1 LGHDT and CDR2 YNNKEL come from the germline V gene (reference sequence). The CDR3 length is 15 residues. V gave up 5 bases and J gave up 1 base, with 12 bases separating them. CDR3 coding DNA: TGTGCCAGCAGCTCTTCCCTTGAGTCTGGAAACACCATATATTTT. It is translated as CASSSSLESGNTIYF.

The CDR3 protein is CASSPTVGGGTELAFF. DNA of the CDR3: TGCGCCAGCAGCCCCACGGTGGGGGGAGGGACTGAATTAGCTTTCTTT. This chain links TRBV5-1 with TRBJ1-1; tentative D call: TRBD1 (5 bases). Germline CDR1 reads SGHRS; CDR2 reads YFSETQ. CDR3 length equals 16 residues. Trimming stripped 4 bases from V and 10 bases from J, with 26 bases between. The full variable domain, rest sourced from reference TRBV5-1 and TRBJ1-1, is KAGVTQTPRYLIKTRGQQVTLSCSPISGHRSVSWYQQTPGQGLQFLFEYFSETQRNKGNFPGRFSGRQFSNSRSEMNVSTLELGDSALYLCASSPTVGGGTELAFFGQGTRLTVV.

In this sample, this clone turned up once. The V call is TRBV7-8, the J call TRBJ2-1, with 7 nucleotides matching TRBD2. CDR1 and CDR2 from the germline V gene are SGHVS and FQNEAQ. The J segment lost 9 bases and the V segment lost 4 bases, leaving 12 bases of the junction unmatched. CDR3 length equals 15 residues. The CDR3 sequence is CASSSIAGRALEQFF. The CDR3 DNA is TGTGCCAGCAGCTCCATTGCGGGGAGGGCCCTTGAGCAGTTCTTC. The full variable domain, completed using reference TRBV7-8 and TRBJ2-1, is GAGVSQSPRYKVAKRGQDVALRCDPISGHVSLFWYQQALGQGPEFLTYFQNEAQLDKSGLPSDRFFAERPEGSVSTLKIQRTQQEDSAVYLCASSSIAGRALEQFFGPGTRLTVL.

In this sample, this clone turned up once. The V gene is TRBV14, the J gene TRBJ1-2; no clear D. The CDR3 length is 14 residues. CDR1 SGHDN and CDR2 FVKESK come from the germline V gene. Deletions cut 1 base from V and 0 bases from J, with 6 bases between. The CDR3 spells CASSQVATNYGYTF. CDR3 DNA sequence: TGTGCCAGCAGCCAAGTGGCCACTAACTATGGCTACACCTTC. The full variable domain, completed using reference TRBV14 and TRBJ1-2, is EAGVTQFPSHSVIEKGQTVTLRCDPISGHDNLYWYRRVMGKEIKFLLHFVKESKQDESGMPNNRFLAERTGGTYSTLKVQPAELEDSGVYFCASSQVATNYGYTFGSGTRLTVV.

The rearrangement uses TRBV30 and TRBJ2-1; 7 nucleotides agree with TRBD2. V lost 8 bases, J lost 7 bases, and 14 bases stayed unmatched. The CDR3 length is 14 residues. Germline loops: CDR1 GTSNPN, CDR2 SVGIG (reference sequence). The chain's CDR3 is CARGEGLKDNEQFF. In DNA form, the CDR3 reads TGTGCCCGGGGGGAGGGACTAAAGGATAATGAGCAGTTCTTC.

The rearrangement links TRBV28 to TRBJ1-2; weak D call: TRBD1 (6 bases). Trimming removed 5 bases at V and 8 bases at J, with 12 bases between. CDR1 MDHEN and CDR2 SYDVKM come from the germline V gene. The CDR3 is 12 amino acids. CDR3 loop: CASSENRVGYTF. CDR3 bases: TGTGCCAGCAGTGAAAACAGGGTCGGCTACACCTTC.

This clone showed up just once. V and J are TRBV6-5 and TRBJ2-4, with 10 bases lining up with TRBD1. V was clipped by 4 bases and J by 7 bases; unmatched bases: 7. Germline lookup yields CDR1 MNHEY and CDR2 SVGAGI. This CDR3 comprises 15 residues. CDR3 in amino acids: CASSLGDRGWNIQYF. The DNA for the CDR3 is TGTGCCAGCAGTTTAGGGGACAGGGGATGGAACATTCAGTACTTC.

The chain links TRBV6-2 or TRBV6-3 to TRBJ1-1, with 10 bases matching TRBD1. This CDR3 spans 15 amino acids. Germline V CDR1 and CDR2: MNHEY, SVGEGT. J was trimmed by 5 bases and V by 5 bases; bases with no gene match: 8. CDR3 bases: TGTGCCAGCAGTGACCCGGGACAGGGGAAAACTGAAGCTTTCTTT. Protein sequence: CASSDPGQGKTEAFF.

The chain uses TRBV11-2 and TRBJ2-1; TRBD2 matches 8 bases. The CDR3 runs to 15 residues. With 1 base clipped from V and 4 bases from J, the junction kept 3 bases outside the gene matches. The germline V gene has CDR1 SGHAT and CDR2 FQNNGV. The DNA for the CDR3 is TGTGCCAGCAGCTTAGGGGGACTAGTTTACAATGAGCAGTTCTTC. Translating it yields CASSLGGLVYNEQFF.

On this clone: Other DNA sequences in the same sample also yield this CDR3. The rearrangement joins TRBV7-2 to TRBJ1-5; perhaps TRBD1 as D (5 bases). Germline CDR1 and CDR2: SGHTA and FQGNSA. The V and J ends lost 5 bases and 2 bases respectively, with 10 bases between them. CDR3 length: 14 residues. This chain's CDR3 is CASSPGGGNQPQHF. CDR3 in DNA: TGTGCCAGCAGCCCGGGGGGAGGCAATCAGCCCCAGCATTTT.

The V and J genes are TRBV10-1 and TRBJ2-1, with 8 bases matching TRBD2. CDR1 is WNHNN and CDR2 is SYGVQD in the germline V gene (reference sequence). The V and J ends lost 2 bases and 7 bases, in that order; junction bases with no gene match: 7. The CDR3 is 15 amino acids. DNA of the CDR3: TGCGCCAGCAGTGAGGGCCTAGCGGGTAAGAATGAGCAGTTCTTC. This gives the protein CASSEGLAGKNEQFF.

J is TRBJ2-3 and V is TRBV7-9, with 9 nucleotides matching TRBD1. Germline CDR1 SEHNR, CDR2 FQNEAQ (reference sequence). The CDR3 is 16 residues long. V was pared by 5 bases and J by 3 bases, with 9 bases of the junction left unmatched. CDR3 residues: CASSLETGGETDTQYF. The CDR3 region has the DNA TGTGCCAGCAGCCTAGAGACAGGGGGAGAGACAGATACGCAGTATTTT.

The CDR3 nucleotides are TGTGCCAGCAGCTTAATCGGGCAGGGATCATGGGGCTACACCTTC. This codes for CASSLIGQGSWGYTF. The genes are TRBV7-8 and TRBJ1-2, with a tentative D call TRBD1 (5 bases). CDR1 and CDR2 (germline): SGHVS, FQNEAQ. V lost 2 bases to trimming and J lost 8 bases, with 18 bases between them. The CDR3 is 15 amino acids.

The rearrangement joins TRBV9 to TRBJ2-1, with D possibly matching TRBD1 (6 bases). Trimming stripped 3 bases from V and 6 bases from J, with 13 bases between. Germline V CDR1 and CDR2: SGDLS, YYNGEE. The CDR3 is 14 amino acids. This chain's CDR3 is CASSGSLQGNEQFF. In DNA, the CDR3 is TGTGCCAGCAGCGGGTCTTTACAGGGCAATGAGCAGTTCTTC. The variable domain in full, completed from reference TRBV9 and TRBJ2-1, reads DSGVTQTPKHLITATGQRVTLRCSPRSGDLSVYWYQQSLDQGLQFLIQYYNGEERAKGNILERFSAQQFPDLHSELNLSSLELGDSALYFCASSGSLQGNEQFFGPGTRLTVL.

J is TRBJ1-2 and V is TRBV7-8; tentative D call: TRBD1 (6 bases). The CDR3 is made up of 13 amino acids. Germline CDR1 SGHVS, CDR2 FQNEAQ. V lost 5 bases to trimming and J lost 4 bases, with 11 bases between them. CDR3 protein: CASSPGQLYGYTF. The CDR3 nucleotides are TGTGCCAGCAGCCCAGGACAGCTCTATGGCTACACCTTC.

This rearrangement joins TRBV30 to TRBJ1-3, with D possibly TRBD1 on 6 matching bases. The V gene's germline CDR1 is GTSNPN and CDR2 SVGIG (reference sequence). With 2 bases removed from V and 4 bases from J, the gap between germline ends came to 12 bases. This CDR3 is 14 amino acids long. The CDR3 is CAWSPGTPGNTIYF. The CDR3 region has the DNA TGTGCCTGGAGTCCCGGGACACCAGGAAACACCATATATTTT.

The chain joins TRBV2 to TRBJ1-1; D possibly corresponds to TRBD1 (6 bases). The germline V and J ends were trimmed by 2 bases and 1 base, with 11 bases remaining between them. CDR3 size: 15 residues. Germline-derived CDR1 and CDR2 are SNHLY and FYNNEI. The chain's CDR3 is CASSEWGPKNTEAFF. CDR3 DNA: TGTGCCAGCAGTGAATGGGGGCCTAAGAACACTGAAGCTTTCTTT.

This chain links TRBV5-1 with TRBJ1-1; tentatively, D is TRBD1 (6 bases). Trimming removed 2 bases from V and 0 bases from J, with 23 bases in between. Germline loops: CDR1 SGHRS, CDR2 YFSETQ. The length of the CDR3 is 19 residues. Here the CDR3 DNA reads TGCGCCAGCAGCTTTCGATTTGGGGCGACAGGTTACATGAACACTGAAGCTTTCTTT. This encodes CASSFRFGATGYMNTEAFF.

This chain links TRBV27 with TRBJ2-1; D may be TRBD1 (6 bases). V was trimmed by 8 bases and J by 0 bases, leaving 26 bases between them. In germline, CDR1 is MNHEY, CDR2 SMNVEV (reference sequence). The CDR3 runs 19 residues. The CDR3 bases are TGTGCCAGCGGGGGCCCGAGAGAAGAAACTACCGTCTCCTACAATGAGCAGTTCTTC. It specifies CASGGPREETTVSYNEQFF.